This T cell receptor (beta chain) was captured in a study of immune cell composition in non-small cell lung cancer. Study observations and caveats: Squamous carcinomas (roughly 80%) more often had tumour-associated clones >0.5% than adenocarcinomas (around 33%). Lung adenocarcinomas had lower top 10 clone scores and clonality than squamous tumours. Overall clonality, unlike maximal tumour-associated clone frequency, did not predict TIL reactivity.

DNA was extracted from unsorted cell suspensions stored frozen. J was trimmed by 5 bases and V by 0 bases; bases with no gene match: 6. CDR1 MNHEY and CDR2 SMNVEV come from the germline V gene (reference sequence). The CDR3 extends over 15 amino acids. Concerning this clone itself: Its antigen remains unidentified.

Assay: immunoSEQ multiplex PCR; the TCRdb copy retains only in-frame clones and omits some. The sample includes about 2,200 clones, more than 70% of them seen just once. This rearrangement joins TRBV27 to TRBJ2-7; 8 nucleotides agree with TRBD2. The sequenced sample was lung tumor tissue. This clonotype was obtained from a human donor with non-small cell lung cancer. The CDR3 DNA reads TGTGCCAGCAGTTTATCGAGCGGGGGTCTGGACGAGCAGTACTTC. It encodes CASSLSSGGLDEQYF.